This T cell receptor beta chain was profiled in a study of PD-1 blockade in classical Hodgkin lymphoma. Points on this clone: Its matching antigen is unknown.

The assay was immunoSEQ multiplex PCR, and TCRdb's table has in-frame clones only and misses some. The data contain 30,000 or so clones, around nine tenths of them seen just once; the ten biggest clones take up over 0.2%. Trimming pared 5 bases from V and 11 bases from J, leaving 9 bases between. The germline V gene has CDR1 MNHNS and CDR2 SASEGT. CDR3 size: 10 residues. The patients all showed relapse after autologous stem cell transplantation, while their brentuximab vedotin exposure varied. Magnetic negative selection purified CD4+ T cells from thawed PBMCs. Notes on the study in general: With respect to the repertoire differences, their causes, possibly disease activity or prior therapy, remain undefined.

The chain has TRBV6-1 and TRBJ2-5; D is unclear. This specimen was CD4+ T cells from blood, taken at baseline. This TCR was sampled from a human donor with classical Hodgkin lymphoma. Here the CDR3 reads CASSNRPQYF. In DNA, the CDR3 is TGTGCCAGCAGTAACAGACCTCAGTACTTC.